This paragraph reports one T cell receptor (beta chain). These data belong to a study of CD8+ T cells in alopecia areata. Study-wide background: Treated patients took oral tofacitinib at 5 to 10 mg twice daily.

cDNA prepared by RNA extraction and subsequent reverse transcription served as the template for sequencing. Generated by immunoSEQ multiplex PCR, the TCRdb table keeps only in-frame clones and is missing some. The profile shows some 110,000 clones, about two fifths of them singletons. CDR3 length: 14 amino acids. V was cut by 3 bases and J by 5 bases, with 10 bases left in between. Germline V gives CDR1 SEHNR, CDR2 FQNEAQ (reference sequence). This clonotype was obtained from a human donor with alopecia areata. The specimen sequenced was CD4+ T cells sorted from blood. This rearrangement joins TRBV7-9 to TRBJ2-2; D is unclear. The CDR3 bases are TGTGCCAGCAGCTTCTGGCCGACAACCGGGGAGCTGTTTTTT. Residues: CASSFWPTTGELFF.